This T cell receptor beta chain was captured in a study of blood T cell repertoires in COVID-19. V lost 3 bases and J lost 2, with 5 bases in between. The length of the CDR3 is 13 residues. In the original workflow: Estimation of nucleated cell counts was performed using reference gene primer amplification. Sequenced by immunoSEQ multiplex PCR; TCRdb stores in-frame clones only, minus some. From that table come the V and J calls and clone size; the DNA was used to work out D and trimming. The sample has 65,000 to 85,000 clones; approximately 86% are singletons. The rearrangement joins TRBV12-3 or TRBV12-4 to TRBJ2-1; no firm D call. The source is a man older than 75 with COVID-19, enrolled during active disease. The sequencing sample was made of peripheral blood. The CDR3 DNA follows: TGTGCCAGCAGTTTTACTACCTACAATGAGCAGTTCTTC. This gives the protein CASSFTTYNEQFF.